A selection of T cell receptor beta chains follows, all from one sample in a study of blood T cell repertoires in COVID-19. TCRdb's table, derived via immunoSEQ multiplex PCR, lists solely in-frame clones and lacks some. This table has roughly 100,000 clones, approximately 80% appearing once. Sequencing used peripheral blood. The origin of the receptors is a woman aged 55-69 years with acute or convalescent COVID-19. The CDR3 runs from the conserved cysteine through the conserved F or W. Fields, in order: J gene, D gene, CDR3 length, V gene, clone size, CDR3 protein, CDR3 DNA. The D gene is left open where the match is weak. Size is omitted from some rows. Given values are once, few, many or a class for expanded clones.

TRBJ2-2 | TRBD1 | 14 | TRBV3-1/TRBV3-2 | NA | CASSQGQGPRELFF | TGTGCCAGCAGCCAGGGACAGGGACCGAGGGAGCTGTTTTTT
TRBJ1-6 | NA | 16 | TRBV3-1/TRBV3-2 | NA | CASSQEFGGGGSPLHF | TGTGCCAGCAGCCAAGAATTCGGTGGCGGCGGGTCACCCCTCCACTTT
TRBJ2-7 | TRBD2 | 18 | TRBV4-1 | NA | CASSQGTASGGLSYEQYF | TGCGCCAGCAGCCAAGGTACGGCTAGCGGGGGATTATCCTACGAGCAGTACTTC
TRBJ1-6 | TRBD1 | 17 | TRBV5-1 | NA | CASSLVRGQGVLEPLHF | TGCGCCAGCAGCTTGGTGAGGGGACAGGGAGTATTGGAACCCCTCCACTTT
TRBJ2-7 | NA | 14 | TRBV28 | NA | CASSHGVMVREQYF | TGTGCCAGCAGCCACGGGGTAATGGTGCGAGAGCAGTACTTC
TRBJ2-1 | TRBD2 | 16 | TRBV19 | NA | CASSRAGTRGNNEQFF | TGTGCCAGTAGTCGGGCCGGGACTAGAGGAAACAATGAGCAGTTCTTC
TRBJ1-2 | NA | 13 | TRBV7-8 | NA | CASSSQGMGGYTF | TGTGCCAGCAGCTCGCAGGGGATGGGCGGCTATACCTTC
TRBJ1-1 | NA | 12 | TRBV28 | few | CASSPFPAGAFF | TGTGCCAGCAGTCCCTTCCCGGCAGGGGCTTTCTTT
TRBJ1-6 | NA | 15 | TRBV3-1/TRBV3-2 | NA | CASSQADKGNSPLHF | TGTGCCAGCAGCCAAGCGGACAAGGGGAATTCACCCCTCCACTTT
TRBJ2-2 | NA | 18 | TRBV15 | NA | CATSRERLAARGAGELFF | TGTGCCACCAGCAGAGAACGGCTAGCGGCTAGGGGGGCCGGGGAGCTGTTTTTT
TRBJ2-7 | TRBD1 | 14 | TRBV3-1/TRBV3-2 | NA | CASSQLGGWNEQYF | TGTGCCAGCAGCCAGCTAGGGGGCTGGAACGAGCAGTACTTC
TRBJ1-1 | TRBD1 | 15 | TRBV6-5 | NA | CASSFRQGVNTEAFF | TGTGCCAGCAGTTTCAGACAGGGGGTGAACACTGAAGCTTTCTTT
TRBJ1-4 | NA | 14 | TRBV7-2 | once | CASSDSTGVEKLFF | TGTGCCAGCAGCGATTCGACGGGAGTGGAAAAACTGTTTTTT
TRBJ2-3 | NA | 15 | TRBV7-6 | NA | CASSLVAVGTDTQYF | TGTGCCAGCAGCTTAGTGGCTGTTGGCACAGATACGCAGTATTTT
TRBJ1-2 | TRBD1 | 16 | TRBV7-8 | once | CASSLATGQGGYGYTF | TGTGCCAGCAGCTTAGCCACCGGACAGGGTGGCTATGGCTACACCTTC
TRBJ2-1 | TRBD2 | 15 | TRBV19 | NA | CASRSPGLADNEQFF | TGTGCCAGTAGATCCCCAGGGCTAGCGGACAATGAGCAGTTCTTC
TRBJ2-7 | TRBD1 | 16 | TRBV19 | few | CASSRGTGDLTGEQYF | TGTGCCAGTAGTAGGGGAACAGGGGACCTAACAGGCGAGCAGTACTTC
TRBJ2-2 | NA | 16 | TRBV6-5 | NA | CASSYGRGSSTGELFF | TGTGCCAGCAGTTACGGCCGGGGGAGCAGCACCGGGGAGCTGTTTTTT
TRBJ1-2 | TRBD1 | 13 | TRBV29-1 | once | CSVMGQGVGGYTF | TGCAGCGTTATGGGACAGGGGGTGGGTGGCTACACCTTC
TRBJ1-3 | NA | 13 | TRBV9 | NA | CASSRTIGNTIYF | TGTGCCAGCAGCCGTACAATCGGAAACACCATATATTTT
TRBJ1-1 | TRBD1 | 15 | TRBV2 | NA | CASSKNGQGAAEAFF | TGTGCCAGCAGCAAGAATGGACAGGGTGCGGCTGAAGCTTTCTTT
TRBJ2-5 | NA | 14 | TRBV23-1 | once | CASSRTSREETQYF | TGCGCCAGCAGCCGGACATCCCGAGAAGAGACCCAGTACTTC
TRBJ1-5 | TRBD1 | 15 | TRBV18 | once | CASSLRQGAIQPQHF | TGTGCCAGCTCACTTAGACAGGGGGCGATTCAGCCCCAGCATTTT
TRBJ2-1 | NA | 14 | TRBV7-3 | few | CASSPGRSNGEQFF | TGTGCCAGCAGCCCCGGCCGGAGTAACGGTGAGCAGTTCTTC
TRBJ2-1 | TRBD2 | 16 | TRBV27 | NA | CATLDLSGGTYNEQFF | TGTGCCACCCTTGATCTTAGCGGGGGAACCTACAATGAGCAGTTCTTC
TRBJ2-1 | TRBD2 | 15 | TRBV5-1 | NA | CASRDRLAGNNEQFF | TGCGCCAGCAGGGACAGACTAGCGGGAAACAATGAGCAGTTCTTC
TRBJ1-5 | NA | 14 | TRBV2 | NA | CASSSTTGTQPQHF | TGTGCCAGCAGTTCTACTACAGGGACCCAGCCCCAGCATTTT
TRBJ2-2 | NA | 15 | TRBV9 | NA | CASSLDLGGTGELFF | TGTGCCAGCAGCCTGGACCTAGGGGGCACCGGGGAGCTGTTTTTT
TRBJ2-7 | TRBD1 | 15 | TRBV6-5 | NA | CASSTRDRGDYEQYF | TGTGCCAGCAGTACCCGGGACAGGGGTGACTACGAGCAGTACTTC
TRBJ1-6 | NA | 17 | TRBV5-4 | few | CASSWGEASSYNSPLHF | TGTGCCAGCAGTTGGGGCGAAGCGAGCTCCTATAATTCACCCCTCCACTTT
TRBJ1-2 | NA | 13 | TRBV9 | NA | CASSVGAGYGYTF | TGTGCCAGCAGCGTAGGAGCAGGCTATGGCTACACCTTC
TRBJ1-1 | NA | 13 | TRBV29-1 | NA | CSVARVLNTEAFF | TGCAGCGTTGCACGGGTCCTGAACACTGAAGCTTTCTTT
TRBJ2-2 | NA | 13 | TRBV5-1 | few | CASGERAAGELFF | TGCGCCTCGGGAGAAAGGGCCGCCGGGGAGCTGTTTTTT
TRBJ1-2 | NA | 12 | TRBV28 | NA | CASSSGFYGYTF | TGTGCCAGCAGTTCAGGGTTCTATGGCTACACCTTC
TRBJ1-2 | TRBD1 | 14 | TRBV19 | once | CASSIAQGAEGYTF | TGTGCCAGTAGTATAGCACAGGGGGCAGAAGGCTACACCTTC
TRBJ2-1 | TRBD2 | 15 | TRBV19 | NA | CASSATGTSLEEQFF | TGTGCCAGTAGTGCCACCGGGACTAGCTTAGAGGAGCAGTTCTTC
TRBJ2-7 | TRBD2 | 16 | TRBV4-2 | NA | CASSPYPRGRAYEQYF | TGTGCCAGCAGCCCCTACCCCCGGGGGAGGGCTTACGAGCAGTACTTC
TRBJ2-3 | NA | 12 | TRBV9 | once | CASSGLGDTQYF | TGTGCCAGCAGCGGGCTAGGAGATACGCAGTATTTT
TRBJ2-5 | TRBD1 | 15 | TRBV27 | NA | CASSLSYRGSETQYF | TGTGCCAGCAGTTTATCGTACAGGGGGTCGGAGACCCAGTACTTC
TRBJ1-1 | NA | 11 | TRBV20-1 | NA | CSARRGLEAFF | TGCAGTGCCAGAAGGGGCCTTGAAGCTTTCTTT
TRBJ1-2 | NA | 14 | TRBV5-4 | NA | CASSLFLGTGGYTF | TGTGCCAGCAGCTTATTCCTGGGCACAGGGGGCTACACCTTC
TRBJ2-7 | TRBD1 | 14 | TRBV30 | NA | CAWTPDRGPYEQYF | TGTGCCTGGACCCCGGACAGGGGGCCTTACGAGCAGTACTTC
TRBJ1-5 | TRBD1 | 17 | TRBV15 | once | CATSREQGHWGNQPQHF | TGTGCCACCAGCAGAGAACAGGGGCATTGGGGCAATCAGCCCCAGCATTTT
TRBJ1-5 | TRBD1 | 14 | TRBV19 | NA | CASRTDRGHQPQHF | TGTGCCAGTAGAACAGACAGGGGGCATCAGCCCCAGCATTTT
TRBJ2-1 | TRBD2 | 15 | TRBV7-9 | NA | CASSPVLAESNEQFF | TGTGCCAGCAGCCCTGTTCTAGCGGAAAGCAATGAGCAGTTCTTC
TRBJ2-7 | TRBD2 | 14 | TRBV3-1/TRBV3-2 | NA | CASSQSGASGEQYF | TGTGCCAGCAGCCAAAGTGGGGCTAGCGGCGAGCAGTACTTC
TRBJ2-1 | TRBD1 | 15 | TRBV2 | NA | CASSGGTGSHGEQFF | TGTGCCAGCAGTGGGGGGACAGGGAGCCACGGTGAGCAGTTCTTC
TRBJ1-4 | TRBD1 | 13 | TRBV18 | NA | CASSQGQDTELFF | TGTGCCAGCTCACAAGGACAGGATACGGAACTGTTTTTT
TRBJ1-1 | NA | 14 | TRBV6-5 | NA | CASSYSSVNTEAFF | TGTGCCAGCAGTTACTCCTCCGTCAACACTGAAGCTTTCTTT
TRBJ1-1 | NA | 14 | TRBV15 | NA | CATSRDHRFIFGFF | TGTGCCACCAGCAGAGATCACAGGTTTATTTTTGGTTTCTTT
TRBJ1-2 | NA | 15 | TRBV18 | few | CASSPQGQISYGYTF | TGTGCCAGCTCACCTCAAGGACAGATATCTTATGGCTACACCTTC
TRBJ2-7 | NA | 14 | TRBV5-4 | NA | CASREEAGRYEQYF | TGTGCCAGCAGAGAGGAGGCGGGGCGCTACGAGCAGTACTTC
TRBJ2-5 | TRBD1 | 15 | TRBV5-1 | NA | CASSPQGGHQETQYF | TGCGCCAGCAGCCCCCAAGGGGGCCATCAAGAGACCCAGTACTTC
TRBJ1-4 | TRBD1 | 13 | TRBV19 | NA | CASSGQGDEKLFF | TGTGCCAGTAGCGGACAGGGCGATGAAAAACTGTTTTTT
TRBJ2-3 | TRBD1 | 14 | TRBV6-6 | few | CASSSVTGMDTQYF | TGTGCCAGCAGTTCCGTGACAGGGATGGATACGCAGTATTTT
TRBJ1-2 | NA | 15 | TRBV11-2 | NA | CASSFSQGSNYGYTF | TGTGCCAGCAGCTTCTCGCAGGGTTCCAACTATGGCTACACCTTC
TRBJ1-6 | NA | 12 | TRBV6-2/TRBV6-3 | few | CASSYPSPVLHF | TGTGCCAGCAGTTACCCGAGCCCCGTACTGCACTTT